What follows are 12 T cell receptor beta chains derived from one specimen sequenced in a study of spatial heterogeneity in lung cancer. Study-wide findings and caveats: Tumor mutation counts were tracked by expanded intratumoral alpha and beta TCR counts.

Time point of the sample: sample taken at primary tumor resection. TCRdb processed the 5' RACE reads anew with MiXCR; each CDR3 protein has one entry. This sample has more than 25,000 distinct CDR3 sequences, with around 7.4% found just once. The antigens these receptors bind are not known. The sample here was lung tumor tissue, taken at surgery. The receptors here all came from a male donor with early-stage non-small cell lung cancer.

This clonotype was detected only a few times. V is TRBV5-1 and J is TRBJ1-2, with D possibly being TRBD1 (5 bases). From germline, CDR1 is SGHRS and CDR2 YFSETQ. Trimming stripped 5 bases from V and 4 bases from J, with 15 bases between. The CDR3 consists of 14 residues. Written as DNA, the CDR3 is TGCGCCAGCAGTCCAGGGTCCGCCATCTATGGCTACACCTTC. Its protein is CASSPGSAIYGYTF. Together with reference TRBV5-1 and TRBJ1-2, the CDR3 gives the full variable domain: KAGVTQTPRYLIKTRGQQVTLSCSPISGHRSVSWYQQTPGQGLQFLFEYFSETQRNKGNFPGRFSGRQFSNSRSEMNVSTLELGDSALYLCASSPGSAIYGYTFGSGTRLTVV.

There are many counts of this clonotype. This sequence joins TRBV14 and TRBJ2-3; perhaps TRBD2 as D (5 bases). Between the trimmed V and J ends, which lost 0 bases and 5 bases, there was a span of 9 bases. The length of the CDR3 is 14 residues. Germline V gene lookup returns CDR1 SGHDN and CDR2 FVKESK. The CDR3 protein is CASSQDIEGDTQYF. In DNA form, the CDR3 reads TGTGCCAGCAGCCAAGATATCGAGGGAGATACGCAGTATTTT.

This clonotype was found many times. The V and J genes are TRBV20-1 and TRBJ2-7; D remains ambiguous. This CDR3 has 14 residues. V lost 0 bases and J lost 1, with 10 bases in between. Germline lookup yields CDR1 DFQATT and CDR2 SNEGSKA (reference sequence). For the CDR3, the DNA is TGCAGTGCTAGAGATCCGGTGGTATCCTACGAGCAGTACTTC. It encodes CSARDPVVSYEQYF.

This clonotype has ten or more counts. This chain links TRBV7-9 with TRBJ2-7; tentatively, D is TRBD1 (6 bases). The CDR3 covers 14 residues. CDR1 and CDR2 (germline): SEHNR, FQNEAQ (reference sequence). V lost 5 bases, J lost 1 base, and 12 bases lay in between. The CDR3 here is CASSNTGLSYEQYF. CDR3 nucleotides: TGTGCCAGCAGCAATACAGGGTTGTCCTACGAGCAGTACTTC.

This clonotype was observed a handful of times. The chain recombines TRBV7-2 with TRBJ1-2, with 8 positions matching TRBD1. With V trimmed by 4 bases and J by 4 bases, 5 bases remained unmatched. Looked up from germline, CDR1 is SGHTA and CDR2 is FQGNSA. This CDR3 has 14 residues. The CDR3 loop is CASSSRQGSYGYTF. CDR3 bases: TGTGCCAGCAGCTCGAGACAGGGGAGCTATGGCTACACCTTC.

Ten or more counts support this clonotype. The CDR3 here is CASSLGAGKGQYF. The CDR3 DNA follows: TGTGCCAGCAGCTTAGGGGCCGGGAAAGGGCAGTACTTC. This chain joins TRBV13 and TRBJ2-7; possibly TRBD2 for D (5 bases). Germline V CDR1 and CDR2: PRHDT, FYEKMQ (reference sequence). This CDR3 region has 13 residues. The germline V and J ends were trimmed by 0 bases and 9 bases, with 12 bases remaining between them.

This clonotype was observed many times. CDR3 nucleotide sequence: TGCAGCGTCGGTCAGGGTACGGGGGAGCTGTTTTTT. Translation gives CSVGQGTGELFF. The chain has TRBV29-1 and TRBJ2-2, with D tentatively TRBD1 (5 bases). The CDR3 totals 12 residues. With 6 bases removed from V and 8 bases from J, the gap between germline ends came to 13 bases. The germline CDR1 and CDR2 sequences are SQVTM and ANQGSEA.

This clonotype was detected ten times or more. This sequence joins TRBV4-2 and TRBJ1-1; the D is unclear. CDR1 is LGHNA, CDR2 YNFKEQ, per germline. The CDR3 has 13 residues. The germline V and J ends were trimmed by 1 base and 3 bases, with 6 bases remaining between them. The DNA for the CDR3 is TGTGCCAGCAGCCAAGTTATCGACACTGAAGCTTTCTTT. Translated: CASSQVIDTEAFF.

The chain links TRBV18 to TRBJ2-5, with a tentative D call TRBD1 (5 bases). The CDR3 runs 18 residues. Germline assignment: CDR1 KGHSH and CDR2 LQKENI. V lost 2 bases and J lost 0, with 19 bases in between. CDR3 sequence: CASSPEAGPDPHQETQYF. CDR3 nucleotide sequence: TGTGCCAGCTCACCAGAGGCAGGGCCCGATCCCCACCAAGAGACCCAGTACTTC.

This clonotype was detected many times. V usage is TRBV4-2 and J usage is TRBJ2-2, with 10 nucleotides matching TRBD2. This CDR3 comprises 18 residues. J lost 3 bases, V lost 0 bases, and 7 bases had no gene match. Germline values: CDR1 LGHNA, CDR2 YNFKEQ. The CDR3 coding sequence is TGTGCCAGCAGCCAAGAATTGGAAGCGGGGGGGCACACCGGGGAGCTGTTTTTT. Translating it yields CASSQELEAGGHTGELFF.

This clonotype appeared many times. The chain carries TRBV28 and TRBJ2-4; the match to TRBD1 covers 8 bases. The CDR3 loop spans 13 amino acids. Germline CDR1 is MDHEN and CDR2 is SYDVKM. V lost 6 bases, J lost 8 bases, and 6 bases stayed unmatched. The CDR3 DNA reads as TGTGCCAGCAGCGTACAGGGACAGGACATTCAGTACTTC. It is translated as CASSVQGQDIQYF.

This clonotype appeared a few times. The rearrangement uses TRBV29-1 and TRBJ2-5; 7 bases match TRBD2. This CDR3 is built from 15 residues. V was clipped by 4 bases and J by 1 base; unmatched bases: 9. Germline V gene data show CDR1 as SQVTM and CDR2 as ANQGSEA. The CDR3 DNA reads TGCAGCGTTGTCGCCGGTGGGGGGGTCCAAGAGACCCAGTACTTC. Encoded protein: CSVVAGGGVQETQYF.